The subject of this entry is one T cell receptor (beta chain). Its cognate antigen has yet to be identified. One end of the junction is discordant with germline, which a read error may explain. The CDR1 and CDR2 encoded by the germline V gene are SGHAT and FQNNGV. The CDR3, cysteine through phenylalanine, is 13 amino acids long. The sequence is cut down to CDR3 DNA, 39 bases in frame from base 1. Blood RNA was extracted from unsorted whole blood with TRIzol reagent; germline DNA came from the DNeasy Blood & Tissue kit. Chronic HBV infection was present in the patients, and the patients were treatment-naive at sampling. Before surgery, roughly 4.2 milliliters of peripheral blood were drawn into K2EDTA tubes. This specimen comes from a study of tumor-infiltrating lymphocytes in primary liver carcinoma (dated by TCRdb to between 2016 and 2019). Regarding the research as a whole: Between late 2015 and early 2016, roughly five patients in China with histopathologically diagnosed primary liver carcinoma had their tumors surgically resected. A total of roughly 35 specimens from 5 patients went through TCRbeta repertoire sequencing, namely 25 tumor regions, 5 adjacent noncancerous liver tissues and 5 peripheral blood samples. The five patients had tumors staged T1-T3 N0M0, with maximum diameters ranging from about 4.2 to 10 cm. Across five regions of each liver tumor, along with adjacent normal tissue and blood, the study brought together TCRbeta repertoire sequencing, expression microarrays and whole-exome sequencing. Samples yielded roughly 3.5 to 8 million productive TCRbeta reads; read depth did not differ significantly between tissue types. Of the five patients, three men and two women aged 30 to 69 years, four had hepatocellular carcinoma and one had combined HCC and intrahepatic cholangiocarcinoma. Repertoires from technical replicates were highly reproducible, with mean shared-clone rates about 0.86 and correlation coefficients above 0.98.

The research as a whole found: Repertoire overlap was found to be higher between tumor regions (mean roughly 36%) than between tumor-adjacent (approximately 17%) or tumor-blood (about 15%) pairs, consistent with antigen-driven expansion. Comparison of CD4+ and CD8+ T cell repertoires was precluded by the use of bulk unsorted samples. Because sequencing covered only the TCR beta chain and unpaired alpha chains were not captured, true repertoire diversity is likely underestimated. The study included only four to six patients, and the authors note findings should be validated in a larger study. The top 250 clones made up a significantly larger repertoire fraction in tumors than in blood (p = 0.039).

TCRbeta-specific cDNA was reverse-transcribed from 500 ng total RNA using a constant-region primer and ProtoScript II reverse transcriptase. Three nested multiplex PCR rounds, following a slightly modified ARM-PCR procedure, were used to build the TCRbeta libraries. Multiplex TRBV1-TRBV30 forward primers and a Cbeta reverse primer were used in the first two PCR rounds, each of which was run for around 10 cycles. Sample barcodes and Illumina adapters were attached in a final 25-cycle PCR using Deep VentR polymerase. Before sequencing, amplicons between 200 and 500 bp were purified from gel using a QIAquick gel extraction kit. The TCRbeta amplicons were sequenced with 250-bp paired-end reads on an Illumina HiSeq 2500. Regarding the original processing steps: Trimmomatic v0.33 was used to quality-trim the reads, and FLASH v1.2.11 was used to merge paired reads so that full CDR3 sequences could be recovered. V, D and J germline segments were assigned to the rearranged TCRbeta sequences by MiGEC v1.2.1b. Clonotype statistics and Shannon-Wiener diversity indices were computed with VDJtools v1.0.0. To reduce sampling bias, subsequent analyses other than the diversity analysis used only the 250 most abundant clonotypes in each sample. TCRdb itself trimmed the public reads at Q25 with fastp, ran MiXCR and retained productive beta chains. Each CDR3 protein appears once, grouped with its most common genes and DNA. TCRdb's processing, not the authors' own work, is the source of the V and J calls. The sample records approximately 330,000 distinct CDR3 sequences, about two thirds of which are singletons. The ten largest clonotypes hold roughly 6% of the sample.

Sequenced: peripheral blood. The sequence was collected from a man in his forties with primary liver carcinoma and hepatitis B virus infection. The sequence joins TRBV11-2 to TRBJ1-6; no confident D gene assignment can be made. The nucleotide sequence is TGTGCCGGCAGCTGTATCCGAGACGGGGCCCTCCACTTT. Translated, this is CAGSCIRDGALHF.